Listed below are T cell receptor beta chains from one sample, sequenced in a study of shared clonotypes between healthy human individuals. Measured with immunoSEQ multiplex PCR; TCRdb has only the in-frame clones, and not every one. The table has about 1,900,000 clones, about 95% seen once. Sequenced: naive CD8+ T cells sorted from blood. The receptor source for this set is a man between 18 and 29 years old in good health. Both conserved end residues are part of each CDR3. D genes are given only for firm matches. Expanded clones are given a class, and other clones once, few, many or no size at all.

CDR3	DNA	D	V	J	size
CASSKQGDSRLSGNTIYF	TGTGCCAGCAGCAAACAAGGGGACTCTAGGCTCTCTGGAAACACCATATATTTT	.	TRBV21-1	TRBJ1-3	.
CASSYGEGGYEQYF	TGTGCCAGCAGTTACGGAGAGGGGGGGTACGAGCAGTACTTC	.	TRBV6-6	TRBJ2-7	.
CSVQDRDTQYF	TGCAGCGTCCAAGACAGAGATACGCAGTATTTT	.	TRBV29-1	TRBJ2-3	.
CASSLAWWDTSSYEQYF	TGTGCCAGCAGCTTAGCATGGTGGGACACGAGCTCCTACGAGCAGTACTTC	.	TRBV7-2	TRBJ2-7	.
CASSFASSPEQYF	TGTGCCAGCAGTTTCGCTAGTTCACCCGAGCAGTACTTC	.	TRBV27	TRBJ2-7	.
CASSLTGGSYEQFF	TGTGCCAGCAGTTTGACAGGGGGCAGCTATGAGCAGTTCTTC	TRBD1	TRBV28	TRBJ2-1	.
CASSPTGAGTSGTYTDTQYF	TGTGCCAGCAGCCCCACGGGAGCGGGGACTAGCGGGACCTACACAGATACGCAGTATTTT	TRBD2	TRBV9	TRBJ2-3	.
CASTFGGELFF	TGTGCCAGCACCTTTGGCGGGGAGCTGTTTTTT	.	TRBV27	TRBJ2-2	.
CASSLVGTGIYEQYF	TGTGCCAGCAGTTTAGTTGGGACAGGGATCTACGAGCAGTACTTC	TRBD1	TRBV27	TRBJ2-7	.
CASSLATSSYNEQFF	TGCGCCAGCAGCTTGGCGACTAGCTCCTACAATGAGCAGTTCTTC	.	TRBV5-1	TRBJ2-1	.
CSATWLPEQYF	TGCAGTGCTACCTGGCTGCCCGAGCAGTACTTC	.	TRBV20-1	TRBJ2-7	.
CASGPGTGELFF	TGTGCTAGTGGCCCAGGGACCGGGGAGCTGTTTTTT	.	TRBV12-5	TRBJ2-2	.
CASSLAGATYEQYF	TGCGCCAGCAGCTTGGCAGGGGCTACCTACGAGCAGTACTTC	.	TRBV5-1	TRBJ2-7	.
CASSGLDYDNEQFF	TGCGCCAGCAGCGGACTAGACTATGACAATGAGCAGTTCTTC	TRBD2	TRBV4-3	TRBJ2-1	once
CAWSPTGYTGELFF	TGTGCCTGGAGCCCGACAGGGTACACCGGGGAGCTGTTTTTT	TRBD1	TRBV30	TRBJ2-2	.
CASSETGSEQYF	TGCGCCAGCAGCGAGACAGGGAGCGAGCAGTACTTC	TRBD1	TRBV4-1	TRBJ2-7	.
CASSPLAGGLTGELFF	TGTGCCAGCAGCCCCCTAGCGGGAGGGCTCACCGGGGAGCTGTTTTTT	TRBD2	TRBV5-4	TRBJ2-2	.